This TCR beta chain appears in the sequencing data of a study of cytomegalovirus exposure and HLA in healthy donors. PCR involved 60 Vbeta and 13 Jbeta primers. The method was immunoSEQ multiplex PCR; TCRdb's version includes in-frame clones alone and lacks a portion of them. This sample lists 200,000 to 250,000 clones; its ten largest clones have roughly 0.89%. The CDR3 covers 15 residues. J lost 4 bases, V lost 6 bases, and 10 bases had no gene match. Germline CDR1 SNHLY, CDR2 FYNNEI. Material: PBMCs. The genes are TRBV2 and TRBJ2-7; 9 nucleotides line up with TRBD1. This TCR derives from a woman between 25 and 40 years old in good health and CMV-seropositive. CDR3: CASRPPGQGFYEQYF. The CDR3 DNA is TGTGCCAGCAGACCTCCGGGACAGGGATTTTACGAGCAGTACTTC.